This T cell receptor beta chain was captured in a study of T cell repertoires in cytomegalovirus infection (dated by TCRdb to between 2018 and 2021). Background on the whole study: Recently identified HLA-C-restricted CMV epitopes, whose presentation resists viral immunomodulation, were targeted by peptide stimulations together with well-studied HLA-B-restricted epitopes. The HLA type of each donor mattered for the analysis, because public TCR beta signatures pointed to carriage of CMV infection along with the matching HLA type.

V is pruned by 7 bases and J by 4 bases, leaving 9 bases of the junction without a gene match. The germline V gene gives CDR1 as SGHVS and CDR2 as FNYEAQ. From the cysteine through the phenylalanine, the CDR3 covers 15 amino acids. CDR3 DNA only is kept here, 45 bases in frame from base 1. With regard to this clonotype: No antigen is known for it. Base qualities are missing; no much larger clone stands one base away.

Taken with the paper, the label for treatment or condition translates to: in vitro stimulation with specific CMV peptide epitopes to enrich CMV-specific T cells. General conclusions and limits of the study: Cumulative frequency of public TCR beta family members discriminated carriers of CMV infection plus the relevant HLA type in this cohort and an independent approximately 350-donor cohort. In the ex vivo response, HLA-C-restricted CMV-specific TCR beta clonotypes were dominant, and in two of eight donors the single most frequent clonotype came from this HLA-C-restricted group.

Sequenced using an Illumina HiSeq 1500. Using fastp at Q25 and MiXCR, TCRdb reprocessed the public reads and kept productive beta chains. When rows share a CDR3 protein, they turn into one entry using the most common DNA and genes. In all, the sample holds some 920,000 distinct CDR3 sequences, and about 33% of those were seen once. Around 15% of the sample is in the top ten clones. The sample here was cultured CD8+ T cells from PBMCs, taken from culture after CMV antigen stimulation. The rearranged segments are TRBV7-6 and TRBJ1-2; 10 bases in the junction line up with TRBD1. The TCR originated in a human donor in good health (CMV status not recorded). Some clones in this sample may be carry-over from other donors' samples. The DNA is TGTGCCAGCAACCCAGGACAGGGGGTAGTCTATGGCTACACCTTC. It translates to CASNPGQGVVYGYTF.